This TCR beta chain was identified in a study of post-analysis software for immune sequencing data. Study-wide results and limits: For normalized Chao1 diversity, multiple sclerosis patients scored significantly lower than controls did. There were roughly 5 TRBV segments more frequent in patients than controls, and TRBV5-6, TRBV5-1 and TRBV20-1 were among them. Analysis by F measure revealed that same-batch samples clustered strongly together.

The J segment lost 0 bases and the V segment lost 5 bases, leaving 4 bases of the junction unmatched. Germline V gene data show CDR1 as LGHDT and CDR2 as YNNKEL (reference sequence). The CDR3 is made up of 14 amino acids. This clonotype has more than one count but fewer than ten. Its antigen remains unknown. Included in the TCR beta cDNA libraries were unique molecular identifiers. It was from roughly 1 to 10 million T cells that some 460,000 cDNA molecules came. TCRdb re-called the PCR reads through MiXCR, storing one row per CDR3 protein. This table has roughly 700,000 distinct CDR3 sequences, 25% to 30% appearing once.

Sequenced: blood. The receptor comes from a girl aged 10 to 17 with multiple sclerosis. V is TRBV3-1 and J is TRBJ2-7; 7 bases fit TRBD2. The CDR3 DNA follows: TGTGCCAGCAGCGGGACTACCGGCTCCTACGAGCAGTACTTC. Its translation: CASSGTTGSYEQYF.